These 24 T cell receptor beta chains came from one sample sequenced in a study of blood T cells in healthy people across ages (dated by TCRdb to about 2015). Receptor libraries were prepared by 5' RACE. These reads were obtained on an Illumina HiSeq 2500. A second PCR of about 7 to 12 cycles was run with a J-beta primer mix and a sample-barcoded 5' primer. Clones were called with MiXCR by TCRdb after fastp trimmed the public reads at Q25, and only in-frame beta chains were retained. Each entry is one CDR3 protein sequence, shown with its most common DNA and genes. The sample contains about a million distinct CDR3 sequences, around 48% of them found a single time. The ten largest clonotypes hold roughly 12% of the sample. Material for sequencing was blood. The receptors shown here come from a man under 40 in good health.

The CDR3 region has the DNA TGTGCCAGCAGCCAAGATTTCGCTGAAGCTTTCTTT. This encodes CASSQDFAEAFF. The chain joins TRBV14 to TRBJ1-1; D unresolved. V lost 0 bases to trimming and J lost 6 bases, with 5 bases between them. This CDR3 region has 12 residues. Germline CDR1 and CDR2: SGHDN and FVKESK.

Notes on this clonotype: One end of the junction varies from germline; a read error may be responsible. The rearrangement joins TRBV9 to TRBJ2-1; TRBD1 matches at 9 bases. The germline V gene encodes CDR1 SGDLS and CDR2 YYNGEE. The CDR3 runs 17 residues. CDR3 loop: CTSSVLPGQGNTNEQFF. CDR3 bases: TGTACCAGCAGCGTACTACCGGGACAGGGCAATACCAATGAGCAGTTCTTC.

The chain couples TRBV4-1 to TRBJ2-4; 8 nucleotides line up with TRBD1. The CDR3 sequence is 21 residues long. CDR1 and CDR2 (germline): MGHRA, YSYEKL. The V segment lost 2 bases and the J segment 2 bases; nucleotides outside the gene matches: 20. The CDR3 region is CASSQPPARQGKGSTKNIQYF. For the CDR3, the DNA is TGCGCCAGCAGCCAACCCCCGGCGAGACAGGGGAAAGGGAGCACCAAAAACATTCAGTACTTC.

A few counts support this clonotype. V is TRBV28 and J is TRBJ2-7, with D possibly TRBD2 on 5 matching bases. CDR1 is MDHEN, CDR2 SYDVKM, per germline. The V end lost 3 bases, the J end lost 4 bases, and 16 bases lay between the germline ends. The CDR3 runs 15 residues. CDR3 region: CASSLVGGSAYEQYF. The DNA for the CDR3 is TGTGCCAGCAGTTTGGTCGGCGGGTCCGCTTACGAGCAGTACTTC.

This chain links TRBV7-9 with TRBJ2-1, with 7 bases matching TRBD2. The ends lost 5 bases at V and 4 bases at J; junction bases unmatched: 14. There are 17 residues in the CDR3. Germline V gene lookup returns CDR1 SEHNR and CDR2 FQNEAQ (reference sequence). DNA of the CDR3: TGTGCCAGCAGCACCCGGGACTACCGACATTCTTACAATGAGCAGTTCTTC. It yields the protein CASSTRDYRHSYNEQFF.

This sequence joins TRBV5-1 and TRBJ2-7; maybe TRBD1 (5 bases). Trimming left V 6 bases short and J 9 bases short, with 22 bases between. CDR1 is SGHRS and CDR2 is YFSETQ in the germline V gene. The CDR3 loop spans 14 amino acids. CDR3 in DNA: TGCGCCAGCACCGAGTCGTCCAAGCAGGGCGCGCAGTACTTC. As protein: CASTESSKQGAQYF. The entire variable domain, with the rest obtained from reference TRBV5-1 and TRBJ2-7, is as follows: KAGVTQTPRYLIKTRGQQVTLSCSPISGHRSVSWYQQTPGQGLQFLFEYFSETQRNKGNFPGRFSGRQFSNSRSEMNVSTLELGDSALYLCASTESSKQGAQYFGPGTRLTVT.

This clonotype was recorded a few times. This rearrangement joins TRBV4-1 to TRBJ2-7; TRBD2 agrees at 8 bases. Unmatched junction bases numbered 6, after V lost 0 bases and J lost 2 bases. Germline CDR1 MGHRA, CDR2 YSYEKL. This CDR3 spans 16 amino acids. The CDR3 DNA is TGCGCCAGCAGCCAAGATCCTGGAGCGGGGGCCTACGAGCAGTACTTC. This gives the protein CASSQDPGAGAYEQYF.

This clonotype was seen many times. This chain's CDR3 is CASSYSEGSYEQYF. As DNA, the CDR3 is TGTGCCAGCAGTTACTCGGAAGGGTCCTACGAGCAGTACTTC. The gene calls are TRBV6-2 or TRBV6-3 and TRBJ2-7; the D is unclear. Per the germline V gene, CDR1 is MNHEY and CDR2 is SVGEGT. Trimming removed 0 bases at V and 1 base at J, with 7 bases between. The CDR3 extends over 14 amino acids.

This clonotype was observed once. This could be a read error, since a much larger clone is one nucleotide away. This chain joins TRBV6-1 and TRBJ2-3; TRBD2 matches 9 bases. CDR1 and CDR2 (germline): MNHNS, SASEGT. The CDR3 runs to 17 residues. The CDR3 spells CASKALAGAPSIDTQYF. CDR3 nucleotides: TGTGCCAGCAAGGCATTAGCGGGAGCCCCTAGCATAGATACGCAGTATTTT.

This clonotype showed up just a few times. The chain carries TRBV7-2 and TRBJ2-3; D remains unclear. Germline V gene lookup returns CDR1 SGHTA and CDR2 FQGNSA. The CDR3 runs 14 residues. V lost 2 bases to trimming and J lost 2 bases, with 8 bases between them. CDR3 bases: TGTGCCAGCAGCTTATCGCTCTTCACAGATACGCAGTATTTT. Translated: CASSLSLFTDTQYF.

V usage is TRBV11-1 and J usage is TRBJ1-1; 8 bases line up with TRBD1. The ends lost 5 bases at V and 4 bases at J; junction bases unmatched: 12. CDR3 length: 16 residues. Per the germline V gene, CDR1 is SGHAT and CDR2 is FQDESV (reference sequence). CDR3 in amino acids: CASSNVDRVWGTEAFF. The DNA for the CDR3 is TGTGCCAGCAGCAACGTGGACAGGGTTTGGGGCACTGAAGCTTTCTTT.

The chain recombines TRBV5-1 with TRBJ2-5; 7 bases map to TRBD1. Germline values: CDR1 SGHRS, CDR2 YFSETQ. This CDR3 contains 14 residues. J was trimmed by 3 bases and V by 5 bases; bases with no gene match: 7. CDR3 amino acids: CASRSGGLEETQYF. CDR3 coding DNA: TGCGCCAGCAGGTCAGGGGGATTGGAAGAGACCCAGTACTTC.

The V and J genes are TRBV10-3 and TRBJ2-7, with TRBD1 matching 10 bases. This CDR3 contains 15 residues. CDR1 is ENHRY and CDR2 is SYGVKD in the germline V gene. V lost 2 bases and J lost 1; bases outside the gene matches: 2. CDR3 loop: CAISEPGQGSYEQYF. CDR3 DNA sequence: TGTGCCATCAGTGAGCCGGGACAGGGGTCCTACGAGCAGTACTTC.

The rearrangement links TRBV29-1 to TRBJ2-3; 11 bases are shared with TRBD2. V lost 8 bases to trimming and J lost 1 base; unmatched junction nucleotides: 5. CDR3 length: 14 amino acids. Germline CDR1 is SQVTM and CDR2 is ANQGSEA. CDR3 in DNA: TGCAGCATTTCACTAGCGGGGGGCACAGATACGCAGTATTTT. It specifies CSISLAGGTDTQYF.

CDR3 sequence: CASSQRGAPGYTF. CDR3 in DNA: TGCGCCAGCAGCCAAAGGGGGGCCCCAGGCTACACCTTC. This chain connects TRBV4-1 to TRBJ1-2, with D perhaps TRBD1 (6 bases). CDR1 and CDR2 from the germline V gene are MGHRA and YSYEKL. The CDR3 consists of 13 residues. V lost 2 bases and J 8 bases, leaving 12 bases between the germline ends.

Here the CDR3 DNA reads TGTGCCAGCAGTCAATCAGGGGCGAGCACAGATACGCAGTATTTT. It is translated as CASSQSGASTDTQYF. The chain employs TRBV5-4 and TRBJ2-3; a weak D match, TRBD1 (6 bases). With 5 bases removed from V and 0 bases from J, the gap between germline ends came to 13 bases. Germline V gene sequence: CDR1 SGHNT, CDR2 YYREEE (reference sequence). The CDR3 is made up of 15 amino acids.

This chain uses TRBV7-2 with TRBJ2-7; D is uncertain. Germline loops: CDR1 SGHTA, CDR2 FQGNSA. V was shortened by 5 bases and J by 3 bases, with 8 bases between the two germline ends. This CDR3 contains 12 residues. CDR3 amino acids: CASSPPLYEQYF. In nucleotides, the CDR3 is TGTGCCAGCAGCCCCCCCCTCTACGAGCAGTACTTC. The full variable domain, rest sourced from reference TRBV7-2 and TRBJ2-7, is GAGVSQSPSNKVTEKGKDVELRCDPISGHTALYWYRQSLGQGLEFLIYFQGNSAPDKSGLPSDRFSAERTGGSVSTLTIQRTQQEDSAVYLCASSPPLYEQYFGPGTRLTVT.

The V gene is TRBV20-1, the J gene TRBJ2-5, with D maybe TRBD1 (7 bases). Germline assignment: CDR1 DFQATT and CDR2 SNEGSKA (reference sequence). The CDR3 runs 13 residues. Trimming took off 2 bases at V and 11 bases at J, with 18 bases between the two ends. CDR3 sequence (DNA): TGCAGTGCTAGACCGGGACAGCTAGCGAGGCAGTACTTC. It codes for CSARPGQLARQYF.

This clonotype appeared a single time. V is TRBV6-4 and J is TRBJ2-4; weak D call: TRBD1 (6 bases). Between the trimmed V and J ends, which lost 6 bases and 2 bases, there was a span of 11 bases. Germline V lookup: CDR1 MRHNA, CDR2 SNTAGT. This CDR3 is built from 14 residues. The CDR3 nucleotides are TGTGCCAGCAGAAAAACAGGGCCCAAAAACATTCAGTACTTC. It is translated as CASRKTGPKNIQYF.

The table lists this clonotype with a few counts. The chain joins TRBV27 to TRBJ2-1; no clear D gene. The end of the DNA aligns better with TRBJ2-7, so the J call may be wrong. Germline V gene lookup returns CDR1 MNHEY and CDR2 SMNVEV (reference sequence). The length of the CDR3 is 14 residues. The CDR3 sequence is CASSQESSYNEQYF. In DNA form, the CDR3 reads TGTGCCAGCAGCCAGGAATCTTCCTACAATGAGCAGTACTTC.

The chain is built from TRBV3-1 and TRBJ1-1; possible D gene TRBD1, 6 bases. Germline V lookup: CDR1 LGHDT, CDR2 YNNKEL (reference sequence). V was clipped by 4 bases and J by 4 bases, with 13 bases between them. This CDR3 contains 14 residues. CDR3 nucleotides: TGTGCCAGCAGCCGGCACAGGGACGGCACTGAAGCTTTCTTT. It encodes CASSRHRDGTEAFF.

With regard to this clonotype: An end of the junction differs from the germline gene, which may be a read error. This sequence joins TRBV20-1 and TRBJ2-1; D call uncertain. The CDR3 is 13 residues long. Germline-derived CDR1 and CDR2 are DFQATT and SNEGSKA (reference sequence). CDR3 bases: TGCGGTGCTATGATTAAAACTTACAATGAGCAGTTCTTC. Protein: CGAMIKTYNEQFF.

The V call is TRBV6-5, the J call TRBJ2-5, with 14 bases identical to TRBD2. This CDR3 has 20 residues. Trimming cost V 0 bases and J 0 bases; bases outside gene matches: 9. Germline CDR1 is MNHEY and CDR2 is SVGAGI. CDR3 amino acids: CASSYSLGLAGARYQETQYF. DNA of the CDR3: TGTGCCAGCAGTTACTCTTTGGGACTAGCGGGGGCTAGGTACCAAGAGACCCAGTACTTC.

The chain has TRBV29-1 and TRBJ1-2; a weak D match, TRBD1 (5 bases). Germline V gene sequence: CDR1 SQVTM, CDR2 ANQGSEA. V lost 1 base and J 4 bases, leaving 16 bases between the germline ends. This CDR3 has 15 residues. The chain's CDR3 is CSVEGGLEGPYGYTF. The CDR3 DNA is TGCAGCGTTGAAGGGGGCCTGGAGGGGCCCTATGGCTACACCTTC.